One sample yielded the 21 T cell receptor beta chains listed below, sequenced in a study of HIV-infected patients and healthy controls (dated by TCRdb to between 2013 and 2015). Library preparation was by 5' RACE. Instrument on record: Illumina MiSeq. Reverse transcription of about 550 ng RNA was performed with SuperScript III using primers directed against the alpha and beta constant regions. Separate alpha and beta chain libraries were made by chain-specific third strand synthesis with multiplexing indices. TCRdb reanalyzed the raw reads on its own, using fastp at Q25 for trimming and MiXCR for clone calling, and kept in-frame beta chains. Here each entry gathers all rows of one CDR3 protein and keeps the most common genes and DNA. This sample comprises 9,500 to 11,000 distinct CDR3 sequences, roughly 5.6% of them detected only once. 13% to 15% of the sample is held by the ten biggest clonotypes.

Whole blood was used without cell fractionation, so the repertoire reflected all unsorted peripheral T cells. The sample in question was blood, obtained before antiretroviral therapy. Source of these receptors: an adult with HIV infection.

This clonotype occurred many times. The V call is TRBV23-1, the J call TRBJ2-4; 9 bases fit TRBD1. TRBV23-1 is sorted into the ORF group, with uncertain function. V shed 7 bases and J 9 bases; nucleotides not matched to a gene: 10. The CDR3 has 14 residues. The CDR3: CASNLDRGDAIQYF. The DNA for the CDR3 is TGCGCCAGCAACCTGGACAGGGGAGATGCCATTCAGTACTTC.

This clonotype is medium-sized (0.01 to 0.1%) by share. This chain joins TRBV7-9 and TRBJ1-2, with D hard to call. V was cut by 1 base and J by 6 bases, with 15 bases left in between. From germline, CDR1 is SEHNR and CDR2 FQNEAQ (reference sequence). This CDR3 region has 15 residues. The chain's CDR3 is CASSLVVPGVDGYTF. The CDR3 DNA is TGTGCCAGCAGCTTAGTTGTTCCAGGAGTCGATGGCTACACCTTC.

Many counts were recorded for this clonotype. The CDR3 sequence: CASSIRQGIDNEQFF. CDR3 sequence (DNA): TGTGCCAGTAGTATTAGGCAGGGTATCGACAATGAGCAGTTCTTC. This chain links TRBV19 with TRBJ2-1, with D perhaps TRBD1 (5 bases). The CDR3 is 15 residues long. Trimming removed 3 bases from V and 5 bases from J, with 14 bases in between. Germline CDR1 LNHDA, CDR2 SQIVND (reference sequence).

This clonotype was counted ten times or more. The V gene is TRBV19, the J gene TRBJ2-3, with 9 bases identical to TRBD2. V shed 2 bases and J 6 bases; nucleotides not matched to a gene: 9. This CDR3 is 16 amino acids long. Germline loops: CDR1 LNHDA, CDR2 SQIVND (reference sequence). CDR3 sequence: CASSIRASGEFDTQYF. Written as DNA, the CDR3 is TGTGCCAGTAGTATACGGGCTAGCGGGGAATTCGATACGCAGTATTTT. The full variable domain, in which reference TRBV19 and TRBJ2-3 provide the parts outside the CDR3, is DGGITQSPKYLFRKEGQNVTLSCEQNLNHDAMYWYRQDPGQGLRLIYYSQIVNDFQKGDIAEGYSVSREKKESFPLTVTSAQKNPTAFYLCASSIRASGEFDTQYFGPGTRLTVL.

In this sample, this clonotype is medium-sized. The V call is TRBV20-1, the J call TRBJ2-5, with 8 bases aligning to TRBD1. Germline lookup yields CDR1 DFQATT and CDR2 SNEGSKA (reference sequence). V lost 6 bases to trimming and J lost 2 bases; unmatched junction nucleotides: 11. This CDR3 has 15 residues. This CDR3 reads CSARTGFSNQETQYF. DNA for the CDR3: TGCAGTGCCCGGACAGGGTTTTCAAATCAAGAGACCCAGTACTTC.

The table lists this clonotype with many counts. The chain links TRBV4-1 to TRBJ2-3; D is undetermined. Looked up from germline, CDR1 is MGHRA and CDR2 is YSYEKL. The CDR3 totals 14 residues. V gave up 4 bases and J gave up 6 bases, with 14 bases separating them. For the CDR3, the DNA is TGCGCCAGCAGCCCAGGCCCAAAAGCGGATACGCAGTATTTT. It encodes CASSPGPKADTQYF.

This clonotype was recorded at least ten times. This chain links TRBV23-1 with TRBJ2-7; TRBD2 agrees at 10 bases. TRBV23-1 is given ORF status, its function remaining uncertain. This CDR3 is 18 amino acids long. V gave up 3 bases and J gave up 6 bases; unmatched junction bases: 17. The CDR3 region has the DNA TGCGCCAGCAGTCACCTCCAACGCAGCGGGGGGGCTGGATGCGAGCAGTACTTC. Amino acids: CASSHLQRSGGAGCEQYF.

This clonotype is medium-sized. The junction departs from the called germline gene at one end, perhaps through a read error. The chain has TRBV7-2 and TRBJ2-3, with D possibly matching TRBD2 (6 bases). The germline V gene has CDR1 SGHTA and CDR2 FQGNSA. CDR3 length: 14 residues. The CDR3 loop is CASSIAEGADTQYF. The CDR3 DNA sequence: TGTGCCAGCAGCATAGCGGAAGGCGCAGATACGCAGTATTTT.

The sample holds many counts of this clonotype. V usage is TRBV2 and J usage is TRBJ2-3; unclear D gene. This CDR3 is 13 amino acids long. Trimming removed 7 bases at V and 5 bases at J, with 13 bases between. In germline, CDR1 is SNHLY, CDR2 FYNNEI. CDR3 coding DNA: TGTGCCAGCACCGAGGAGAACAGAGATACGCAGTATTTT. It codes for CASTEENRDTQYF.

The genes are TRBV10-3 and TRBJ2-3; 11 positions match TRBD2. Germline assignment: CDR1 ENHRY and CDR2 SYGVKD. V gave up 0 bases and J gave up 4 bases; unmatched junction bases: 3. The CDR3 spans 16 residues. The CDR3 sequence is CAISESPLAGADTQYF. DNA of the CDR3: TGTGCCATCAGTGAGTCTCCACTAGCGGGGGCAGATACGCAGTATTTT.

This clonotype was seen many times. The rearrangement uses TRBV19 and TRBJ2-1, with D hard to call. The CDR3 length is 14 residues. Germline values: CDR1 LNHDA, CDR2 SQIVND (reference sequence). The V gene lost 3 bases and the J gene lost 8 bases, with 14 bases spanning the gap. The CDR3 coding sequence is TGTGCCAGTAGTATTTCGGTCGGCCCACATGAGCAGTTCTTC. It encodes CASSISVGPHEQFF.

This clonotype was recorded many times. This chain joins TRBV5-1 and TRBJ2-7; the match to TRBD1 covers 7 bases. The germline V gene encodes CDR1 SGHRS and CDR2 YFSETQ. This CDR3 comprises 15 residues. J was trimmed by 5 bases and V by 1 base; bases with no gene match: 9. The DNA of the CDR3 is TGCGCCAGCAGCTTGAGAGGGGGCAGGGACGACGAGCAGTACTTC. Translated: CASSLRGGRDDEQYF.

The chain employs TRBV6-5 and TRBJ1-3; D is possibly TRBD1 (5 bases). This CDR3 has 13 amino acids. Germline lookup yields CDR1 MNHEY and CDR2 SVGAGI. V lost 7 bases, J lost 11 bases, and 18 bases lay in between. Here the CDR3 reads CASTSLGVTPIYF. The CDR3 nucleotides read TGTGCCAGCACCTCCTTGGGGGTCACCCCCATATATTTT.

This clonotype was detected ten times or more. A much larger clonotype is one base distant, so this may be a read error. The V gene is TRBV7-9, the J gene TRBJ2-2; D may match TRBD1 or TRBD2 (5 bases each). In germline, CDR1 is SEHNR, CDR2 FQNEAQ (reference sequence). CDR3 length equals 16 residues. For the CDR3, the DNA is TGTGCCAGCAGCTTGAACCAAGGGGTTATCACCGGGGAGATGTTTTTT. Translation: CASSLNQGVITGEMFF.

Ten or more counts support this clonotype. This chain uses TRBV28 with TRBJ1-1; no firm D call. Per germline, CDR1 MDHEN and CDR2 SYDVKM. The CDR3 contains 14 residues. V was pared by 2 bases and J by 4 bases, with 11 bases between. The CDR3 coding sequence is TGTGCCAGCAGTTTACTCGTGGGTTTCACTGAAGCTTTCTTT. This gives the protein CASSLLVGFTEAFF.

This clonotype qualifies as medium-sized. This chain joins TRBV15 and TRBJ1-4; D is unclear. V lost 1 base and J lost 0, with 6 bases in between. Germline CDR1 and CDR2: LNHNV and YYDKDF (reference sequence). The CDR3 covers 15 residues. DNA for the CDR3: TGTGCCACCAGCAGAGGGGCGACAACTAATGAAAAACTGTTTTTT. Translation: CATSRGATTNEKLFF.

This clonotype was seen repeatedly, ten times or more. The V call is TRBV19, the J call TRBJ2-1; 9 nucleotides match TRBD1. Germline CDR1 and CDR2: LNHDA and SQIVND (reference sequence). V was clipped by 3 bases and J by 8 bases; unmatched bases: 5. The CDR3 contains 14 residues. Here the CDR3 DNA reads TGTGCCAGTAGTATCGGGACAGGGTTCGATGAGCAGTTCTTC. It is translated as CASSIGTGFDEQFF.

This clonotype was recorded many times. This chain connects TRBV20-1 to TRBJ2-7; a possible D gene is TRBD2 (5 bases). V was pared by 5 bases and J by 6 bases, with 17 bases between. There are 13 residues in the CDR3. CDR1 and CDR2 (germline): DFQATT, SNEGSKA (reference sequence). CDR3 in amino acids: CSAVRSRAAEQYF. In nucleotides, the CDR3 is TGCAGTGCTGTGCGCTCGAGGGCGGCCGAGCAGTACTTC.

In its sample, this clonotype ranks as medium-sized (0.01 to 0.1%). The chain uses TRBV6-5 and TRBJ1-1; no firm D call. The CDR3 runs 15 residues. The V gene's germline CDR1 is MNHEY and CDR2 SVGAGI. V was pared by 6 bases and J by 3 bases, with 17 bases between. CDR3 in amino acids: CASSPQRPWDTEAFF. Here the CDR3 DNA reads TGTGCCAGCAGCCCCCAGCGGCCTTGGGACACTGAAGCTTTCTTT.

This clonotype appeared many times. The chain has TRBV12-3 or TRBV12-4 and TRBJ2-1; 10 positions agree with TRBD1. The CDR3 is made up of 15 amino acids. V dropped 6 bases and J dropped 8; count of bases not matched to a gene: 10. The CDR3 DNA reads TGTGCCAGCAGCACTCCGGGACAGGGGAAACATGAGCAGTTCTTC. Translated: CASSTPGQGKHEQFF.

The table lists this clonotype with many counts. For the CDR3, the DNA is TGTGCCAGCAGTTACTCGATCGGAGATACGCAGTATTTT. This encodes CASSYSIGDTQYF. The genes are TRBV6-5 and TRBJ2-3; D unresolved. The CDR3 is 13 amino acids. CDR1 and CDR2 from the germline V gene are MNHEY and SVGAGI. Trimming pared 0 bases from V and 5 bases from J, leaving 6 bases between.